These 30 T cell receptor beta chains originate from one sample sequenced in a study of CD4 and CD8 cells across lung adenocarcinoma regions. TCRdb fed the PCR reads into MiXCR, producing one record per CDR3 protein. The data hold some 27,000 distinct CDR3 sequences, with around 56% observed a single time. The sample taken for sequencing was CD8+ T cells from the center of a lung tumor. These receptor sequences come from a male donor with lung adenocarcinoma. The CD4 and CD8 labels of this study may be unreliable.

V is TRBV6-1 and J is TRBJ1-2; 7 bases line up with TRBD1. After removal of 5 bases from V and 2 bases from J, the junction contained 2 bases not matched to a gene. This CDR3 is 13 amino acids long. Germline V gene data show CDR1 as MNHNS and CDR2 as SASEGT. CDR3 sequence reads: CASSLGQNYGYTF. Here the CDR3 DNA reads TGTGCCAGCAGTCTGGGACAGAACTATGGCTACACCTTC.

By sample fraction, this clonotype is medium-sized. The chain employs TRBV6-5 and TRBJ2-1; D is possibly TRBD2 (5 bases). CDR1 and CDR2 from the germline V gene are MNHEY and SVGAGI. The CDR3 extends over 15 amino acids. V lost 0 bases to trimming and J lost 2 bases, with 8 bases between them. The CDR3 reads CASSYSAGTYNEQFF. For the CDR3, the DNA is TGTGCCAGCAGTTACTCCGCGGGTACCTACAATGAGCAGTTCTTC.

This clonotype was picked up one time. Compared with germline, one end of the junction differs, possibly owing to a read error. CDR3 residues: CASGAGGWAKDTQYF. CDR3 bases: TGCGCCAGCGGGGCGGGGGGCTGGGCCAAAGATACGCAGTATTTC. The rearrangement joins TRBV10-1 to TRBJ2-3; 8 bases are shared with TRBD2. CDR1 is WNHNN and CDR2 is SYGVQD in the germline V gene (reference sequence). The CDR3 runs to 15 residues.

As to this clonotype: Sequence at one end of the junction differs from germline and may be a read error. The chain links TRBV10-3 to TRBJ2-3; D may be TRBD2 (8 bases). The J call may be faulty, since TRBJ2-5 better matches the DNA end. The CDR3 consists of 16 residues. Germline values: CDR1 ENHRY, CDR2 SYGVKD. The CDR3 DNA sequence: TGTGCCGGTGCGGGGGGAGGGGGCGGAGACCAAGATACCCAGTACTTC. Encoded protein: CAGAGGGGGDQDTQYF.

This clonotype was recorded at least ten times. The rearrangement joins TRBV9 to TRBJ2-5; 11 bases match TRBD2. This CDR3 contains 14 residues. The germline CDR1 and CDR2 sequences are SGDLS and YYNGEE. With 3 bases clipped from V and 7 bases from J, the junction kept 5 bases outside the gene matches. The CDR3 is CASSALGTSGTQYF. In DNA form, the CDR3 reads TGTGCCAGCAGCGCACTAGGGACTAGCGGGACCCAGTACTTC.

This clonotype appeared a few times. V is TRBV15 and J is TRBJ2-5; 8 bases agree with TRBD1. Per germline, CDR1 LNHNV and CDR2 YYDKDF (reference sequence). The CDR3 runs 14 residues. J lost 11 bases, V lost 4 bases, and 12 bases had no gene match. CDR3 nucleotides: TGTGCCACCAGCATGGCCAGGGGGCGGTTGGGGCAGTACTTC. Translated: CATSMARGRLGQYF.

This clonotype appeared a few times. In DNA form, the CDR3 reads TGTGCCAGCAGTTATTACCAGACTAGCACAGATACGCAGTATTTT. Its translation: CASSYYQTSTDTQYF. The chain is built from TRBV6-5 and TRBJ2-3, with D uncertain. The length of the CDR3 is 15 residues. The germline V gene encodes CDR1 MNHEY and CDR2 SVGAGI. V was clipped by 3 bases and J by 0 bases, with 10 bases between them.

This chain's CDR3 is CASRKPGQWGEQFF. In DNA form, the CDR3 reads TGTGCCAGCAGGAAACCGGGACAGTGGGGTGAGCAGTTCTTC. The J gene is TRBJ2-1, the V gene TRBV6-1; 7 bases map to TRBD1. Unmatched junction bases numbered 11, after V lost 6 bases and J lost 9 bases. CDR1 is MNHNS and CDR2 is SASEGT in the germline V gene. The CDR3 spans 14 residues.

The chain combines TRBV7-2 with TRBJ2-1; a weak D match, TRBD2 (5 bases). Trimming left V 1 base short and J 10 bases short, with 14 bases between. The germline V gene has CDR1 SGHTA and CDR2 FQGNSA. This CDR3 is 14 amino acids long. CDR3: CASSLEYLASEQFF. The CDR3 DNA is TGTGCCAGCAGCTTAGAATACCTAGCAAGCGAGCAGTTCTTC.

A note on this clonotype: One end of the junction varies from germline; a read error may be responsible. The chain recombines TRBV6-1 with TRBJ2-3, with a weak D call TRBD2 (5 bases). From germline, CDR1 is MNHNS and CDR2 SASEGT. The CDR3 covers 14 residues. The CDR3 is CAGRRARGQDTQYF. In nucleotides, the CDR3 is TGTGCGGGCAGACGAGCCCGAGGGCAAGATACCCAGTATTTT.

This clonotype was picked up many times. The chain carries TRBV6-5 and TRBJ2-1; perhaps TRBD2 as D (6 bases). This CDR3 comprises 12 residues. Germline values: CDR1 MNHEY, CDR2 SVGAGI. V was trimmed by 8 bases and J by 6 bases, leaving 11 bases between them. For the CDR3, the DNA is TGTGCCAGCTCCCGGGAGATCAATGAGCAGTTCTTC. Its protein is CASSREINEQFF.

This clonotype has ten or more counts. This chain links TRBV30 with TRBJ2-3, with no clear D. From germline, CDR1 is GTSNPN and CDR2 SVGIG (reference sequence). Trimming pared 2 bases from V and 4 bases from J, leaving 13 bases between. The CDR3 extends over 14 amino acids. DNA of the CDR3: TGTGCCTGGAGTTCTGGAGTTGGAGCAGATACGCAGTATTTT. Its protein is CAWSSGVGADTQYF.

V gene TRBV30 combines with J gene TRBJ2-1, with unresolved D. The assigned J gene may be wrong: the sequence end matches TRBJ2-5 better. This CDR3 region has 13 residues. CDR1 and CDR2 from the germline V gene are GTSNPN and SVGIG (reference sequence). The CDR3 reads CAWSGSSLETQYF. DNA for the CDR3: TGTGCCTGGAGTGGTAGTAGCTTAGAGACCCAGTACTTC.

This clonotype was seen at least ten times. V gene TRBV7-9 combines with J gene TRBJ2-7; TRBD1 agrees at 9 bases. V lost 7 bases and J lost 6; bases outside the gene matches: 10. This CDR3 comprises 14 residues. In germline, CDR1 is SEHNR, CDR2 FQNEAQ (reference sequence). CDR3 loop: CASMSWTGVSEQYF. DNA for the CDR3: TGTGCCAGCATGTCGTGGACAGGGGTCTCCGAGCAGTACTTC.

In the case of this clonotype: One end of the junction is discordant with germline, which a read error may explain. The chain joins TRBV6-1 to TRBJ2-3, with D perhaps given as TRBD1 or TRBD2 (5 bases each). CDR1 and CDR2 (germline): MNHNS, SASEGT. The CDR3 spans 16 residues. The CDR3 nucleotides read TGTGCGAGCAGTGAATCGGGGACGTGGGCTAAAAACACGCAGTATTTT. Amino acids: CASSESGTWAKNTQYF.

The rearrangement joins TRBV6-2 or TRBV6-3 to TRBJ2-1, with 10 bases identical to TRBD2. V dropped 7 bases and J dropped 8; count of bases not matched to a gene: 11. CDR3 length equals 15 residues. CDR1 is MNHEY and CDR2 is SVGEGT in the germline V gene. Here the CDR3 reads CASKEGLAGVHEQFF. In nucleotides, the CDR3 is TGTGCCAGCAAAGAGGGCCTAGCGGGAGTTCATGAGCAGTTCTTC.

In this sample, this clonotype turned up many times. The chain recombines TRBV9 with TRBJ2-3; perhaps TRBD1 as D (6 bases). CDR1 and CDR2 from the germline V gene are SGDLS and YYNGEE. This CDR3 spans 15 amino acids. V was cut by 4 bases and J by 1 base, with 13 bases left in between. The CDR3 sequence: CASSPRGQRTDTQYF. The CDR3 nucleotides read TGTGCCAGCAGCCCCCGTGGACAGCGCACAGATACGCAGTATTTT.

A word on this clonotype: One end of the junction fails to match germline, which may point to a read error. The genes are TRBV10-1 and TRBJ2-4; the D call may be TRBD1 or TRBD2 (5 bases each). Germline-derived CDR1 and CDR2 are WNHNN and SYGVQD (reference sequence). The CDR3 consists of 14 residues. The chain's CDR3 is CAGRGAGDKDIQYF. DNA for the CDR3: TGTGCGGGCCGTGGGGCAGGTGACAAAGACATTCAGTACTTC.

The chain has TRBV7-2 and TRBJ2-5, with D tentatively TRBD2 (6 bases). This CDR3 has 16 residues. V lost 1 base, J lost 4 bases, and 16 bases lay in between. CDR1 and CDR2 from the germline V gene are SGHTA and FQGNSA. DNA of the CDR3: TGTGCCAGCAGCTTAGGGGCGGGGAGGCTTGGAGAGACCCAGTACTTC. Amino acids: CASSLGAGRLGETQYF.

The V call is TRBV6-1, the J call TRBJ1-5, with D unresolved. Germline V CDR1 and CDR2: MNHNS, SASEGT. Trimming shortened V by 6 bases and J by 2 bases, and 8 bases separated the two germline ends. CDR3 length equals 13 residues. CDR3 nucleotides: TGTGCCAGCAGCTGGACGGGCAATCAGCCCCAGCATTTT. This codes for CASSWTGNQPQHF.

The chain uses TRBV10-3 and TRBJ2-3; tentative D call: TRBD2 (5 bases). The CDR3 consists of 12 residues. The V end lost 6 bases, the J end lost 11 bases, and 15 bases lay between the germline ends. Germline V gene sequence: CDR1 ENHRY, CDR2 SYGVKD. The CDR3 DNA reads as TGTGCCATCAGGGGGTCCACCGGGGAGCAGTATTTT. It encodes CAIRGSTGEQYF.

The chain uses TRBV6-1 and TRBJ2-1; either TRBD1 or TRBD2 may fit D (5 bases each). Germline assignment: CDR1 MNHNS and CDR2 SASEGT. CDR3 length: 12 residues. The V end lost 7 bases, the J end lost 9 bases, and 13 bases lay between the germline ends. The CDR3 region has the DNA TGTGCCAGCACCCCTTCGAGGGGTGAGCAGTTCTTC. It codes for CASTPSRGEQFF.

This sequence joins TRBV7-2 and TRBJ2-1, with 13 nucleotides matching TRBD2. CDR3 length: 17 residues. Germline lookup yields CDR1 SGHTA and CDR2 FQGNSA. The J segment lost 13 bases and the V segment lost 5 bases, leaving 17 bases of the junction unmatched. Written as DNA, the CDR3 is TGTGCCAGCAGCCCACGTCCGGGACTAGCGGGGAAAGAGACCCAGTTCTTC. Residues: CASSPRPGLAGKETQFF.

The rearrangement links TRBV20-1 to TRBJ2-4; D is possibly TRBD1 or TRBD2 (5 bases each). Germline CDR1 is DFQATT and CDR2 is SNEGSKA (reference sequence). With 7 bases removed from V and 0 bases from J, the gap between germline ends came to 16 bases. CDR3 length: 15 amino acids. In nucleotides, the CDR3 is TGCAGTGACATACCGGGACCACTAGCCAAAAACATTCAGTACTTC. Its protein is CSDIPGPLAKNIQYF.

Worth noting for this clonotype: The junction departs from the called germline gene at one end, perhaps through a read error. The CDR3 sequence is CASSEAGPGVGDTQYF. The CDR3 DNA sequence: TGTGCCAGCAGTGAAGCCGGGCCGGGGGTTGGAGATACGCAGTACTTT. The chain recombines TRBV6-1 with TRBJ2-3; the D gene is possibly TRBD2 (6 bases). The V gene's germline CDR1 is MNHNS and CDR2 SASEGT. The CDR3 is made up of 16 amino acids.

This rearrangement joins TRBV6-1 to TRBJ2-3, with a tentative D call TRBD2 (6 bases). The J call could be wrong; TRBJ2-7 is a better fit for the DNA end. This CDR3 comprises 16 residues. Germline V lookup: CDR1 MNHNS, CDR2 SASEGT. This CDR3 reads CASSEAGRGVGETQYF. The CDR3 nucleotides read TGTGCCAGCAGTGAAGCCGGGAGAGGGGTTGGGGAGACGCAGTACTTC.

Concerning this clonotype itself: One end of the junction does not line up with germline, which may come from a read error. CDR3 DNA: TGTGCCAGCAGCTTAGAGGCTAGGAGCACCGATGCGCAGTATTTC. Its translation is CASSLEARSTDAQYF. The chain recombines TRBV7-2 with TRBJ2-3, with D unclear. Looked up from germline, CDR1 is SGHTA and CDR2 is FQGNSA. The CDR3 extends over 15 amino acids.

In this sample, this clonotype turned up many times. This clone may be a read error of a much larger clone one base away. This chain links TRBV6-1 with TRBJ2-1, with D perhaps given as TRBD1 or TRBD2 (6 bases each). Germline-derived CDR1 and CDR2 are MNHNS and SASEGT. V lost 6 bases, J lost 13 bases, and 22 bases lay in between. The CDR3 loop spans 14 amino acids. Here the CDR3 reads CASRVRGRGETQFF. For the CDR3, the DNA is TGTGCCAGCAGGGTCCGGGGGCGTGGGGAGACCCAGTTCTTC.

The chain employs TRBV27 and TRBJ2-3; D may correspond to TRBD1 or TRBD2 (5 bases each). TRBJ2-5 matches the DNA end more closely, so the J call is doubtful. The CDR3 extends over 14 amino acids. Germline V lookup: CDR1 MNHEY, CDR2 SMNVEV (reference sequence). The CDR3 nucleotides are TGTGCGGGCAGTGCGGGCCGGGGCACAGATACCCAGTACTTC. It is translated as CAGSAGRGTDTQYF.

The rearrangement uses TRBV28 and TRBJ2-1; D is ambiguous. The J call could be wrong; TRBJ2-7 is a better fit for the DNA end. From germline, CDR1 is MDHEN and CDR2 SYDVKM. This CDR3 comprises 11 residues. This CDR3 reads CASRASYEQYF. The CDR3 nucleotides read TGTGCCAGCAGGGCCTCCTACGAGCAGTACTTC.